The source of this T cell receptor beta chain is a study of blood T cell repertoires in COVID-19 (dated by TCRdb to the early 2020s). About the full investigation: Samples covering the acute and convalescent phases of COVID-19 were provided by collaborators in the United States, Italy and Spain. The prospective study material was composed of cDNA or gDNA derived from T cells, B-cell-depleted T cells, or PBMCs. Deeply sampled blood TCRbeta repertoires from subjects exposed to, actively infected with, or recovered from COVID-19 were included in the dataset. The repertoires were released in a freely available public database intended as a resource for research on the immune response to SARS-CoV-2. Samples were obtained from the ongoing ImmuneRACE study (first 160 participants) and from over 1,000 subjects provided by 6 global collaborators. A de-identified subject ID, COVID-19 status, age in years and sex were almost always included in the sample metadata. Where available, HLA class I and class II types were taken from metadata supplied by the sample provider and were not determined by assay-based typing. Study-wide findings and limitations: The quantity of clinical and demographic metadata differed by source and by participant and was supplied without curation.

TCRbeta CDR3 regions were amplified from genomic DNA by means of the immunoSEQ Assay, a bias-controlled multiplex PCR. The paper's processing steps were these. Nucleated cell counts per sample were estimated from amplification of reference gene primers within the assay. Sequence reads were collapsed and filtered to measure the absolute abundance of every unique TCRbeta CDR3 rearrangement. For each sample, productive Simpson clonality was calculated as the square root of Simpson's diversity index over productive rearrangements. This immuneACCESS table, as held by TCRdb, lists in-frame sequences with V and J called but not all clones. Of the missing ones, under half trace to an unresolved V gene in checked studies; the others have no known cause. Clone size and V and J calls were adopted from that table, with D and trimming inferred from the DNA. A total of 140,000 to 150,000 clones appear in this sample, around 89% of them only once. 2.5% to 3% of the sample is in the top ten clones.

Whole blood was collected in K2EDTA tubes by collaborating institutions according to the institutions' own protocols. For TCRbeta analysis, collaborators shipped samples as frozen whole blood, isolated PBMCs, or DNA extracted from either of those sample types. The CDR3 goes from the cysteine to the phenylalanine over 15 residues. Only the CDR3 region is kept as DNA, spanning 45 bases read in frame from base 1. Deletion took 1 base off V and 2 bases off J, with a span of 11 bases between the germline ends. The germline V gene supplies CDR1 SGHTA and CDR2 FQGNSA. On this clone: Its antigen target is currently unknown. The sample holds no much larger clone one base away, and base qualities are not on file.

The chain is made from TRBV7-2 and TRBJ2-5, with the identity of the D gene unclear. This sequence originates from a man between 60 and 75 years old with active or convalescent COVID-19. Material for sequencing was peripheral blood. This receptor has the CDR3 CASSLVVRSQETQYF. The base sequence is TGTGCCAGCAGCTTAGTCGTCAGGTCGCAAGAGACCCAGTACTTC.